A single sample gave rise to the 3 T cell receptor beta chains below, sequenced in a study of T cell responses to AZD1222 COVID-19 vaccine. Assay used: immunoSEQ multiplex PCR; TCRdb lists only in-frame clones, some missing. The sample carries nearly 95,000 clones, around 89% recorded once. Here the sequenced sample was peripheral blood, taken on day 0 of AZD1222 vaccination. The source of these receptors is an adult in good health.

This chain uses TRBV19 with TRBJ2-2; the match to TRBD1 covers 7 bases. J lost 6 bases, V lost 8 bases, and 9 bases had no gene match. CDR1 is LNHDA and CDR2 is SQIVND in the germline V gene (reference sequence). This CDR3 has 14 amino acids. CDR3 nucleotides: TGTGCCAGTCAGGAGAGGGGGCGGGCCGGGGAGCTGTTTTTT. Its translation is CASQERGRAGELFF.

The chain uses TRBV3-1 (or the pseudogene TRBV3-2) and TRBJ1-1; a weak D match, TRBD1 (5 bases). Trimming shortened V by 1 base and J by 3 bases, and 15 bases separated the two germline ends. This CDR3 is built from 16 residues. In germline, CDR1 is LGHDT, CDR2 YNNKEL (reference sequence). The CDR3 spells CASSQVTGLGDTEAFF. The CDR3, as DNA: TGTGCCAGCAGCCAAGTAACGGGTCTGGGGGACACTGAAGCTTTCTTT.

The chain uses TRBV3-1 (or the pseudogene TRBV3-2) and TRBJ2-7; 11 bases align to TRBD2. In germline, CDR1 is LGHDT, CDR2 YNNKEL (reference sequence). V was clipped by 0 bases and J by 2 bases; unmatched bases: 3. This CDR3 spans 16 amino acids. The CDR3 region is CASSQDGLAGTYEQYF. In DNA, the CDR3 is TGTGCCAGCAGCCAAGATGGACTAGCGGGCACCTACGAGCAGTACTTC.